This T cell receptor beta chain was recorded in a study of Ad26.COV2.S vaccination and SARS-CoV-2 variants. Study at large: Donor had been placed in the Ad26.COV2.S arm of the COV1001 trial. Administration of Ad26.COV2.S was intramuscular, either once or twice 56 days apart.

V was pared by 4 bases and J by 10 bases, with 13 bases between. This CDR3 spans 13 amino acids. Germline CDR1 reads SNHLY; CDR2 reads FYNNEI. The treatment: around 19 received Ad26.COV2.S at low or high dose, single or two shots; 5 received placebo; per-sample allocation not given. Following the first vaccine or placebo injection, samples were taken on day 63. Cohort 1b enrolled adults aged 18-55 years in Boston. Using immunoSEQ multiplex PCR, the repertoire was profiled, and TCRdb retains in-frame clones only, with some absent. The sample contains about 400,000 clones, approximately 83% of which appear only once.

This chain connects TRBV2 to TRBJ1-4, with TRBD1 as a possible D gene (5 bases). This TCR was sampled from a person aged 18-65 years who received the Ad26.COV2.S COVID-19 vaccine or a placebo. The input for sequencing was peripheral blood, taken in a trial of Ad26.COV2.S vaccine versus placebo. The DNA of the CDR3 is TGTGCCAGCAGTGGGATCGGGGGTGGAAAACTGTTTTTT. This encodes CASSGIGGGKLFF.